The 32 T cell receptor beta chains listed next were all sequenced from one sample in a study of cytomegalovirus exposure and HLA in healthy donors. Measured with immunoSEQ multiplex PCR; TCRdb has only the in-frame clones, and not every one. Of 200,000 to 300,000 clones listed, around 90% were seen once; the top ten hold approximately 3.1%. Sequencing input: PBMCs. These receptors came from a woman aged 30 to 39 in good health and CMV-seronegative.

This chain joins TRBV7-9 and TRBJ2-7, with TRBD1 matching 9 bases. CDR3 length equals 15 residues. Germline CDR1 SEHNR, CDR2 FQNEAQ (reference sequence). Losses at the gene ends were 3 bases for V and 1 base for J; bases not matched to a gene: 4. The CDR3 loop reads CASSLGQGLSYEQYF. The DNA of the CDR3 is TGTGCCAGCAGCTTGGGACAGGGTCTTTCCTACGAGCAGTACTTC.

The V gene is TRBV2, the J gene TRBJ2-1, with 16 nucleotides matching TRBD2. V trimming: 6 bases; J trimming: 6 bases; junction bases outside the gene matches: 5. Germline V gives CDR1 SNHLY, CDR2 FYNNEI. The length of the CDR3 is 16 residues. CDR3 residues: CASRPGTSGRVNEQFF. The CDR3 coding sequence is TGTGCCAGCAGGCCGGGGACTAGCGGGAGGGTCAATGAGCAGTTCTTC.

The CDR3 is CASLAGTDYEQYF. The CDR3 nucleotides read TGTGCCAGCTTAGCCGGGACAGACTACGAGCAGTACTTC. This chain joins TRBV18 and TRBJ2-7, with 7 bases fitting TRBD1. V gave up 7 bases and J gave up 3 bases; unmatched junction bases: 6. Germline CDR1 is KGHSH and CDR2 is LQKENI. The CDR3 spans 13 residues.

The V and J genes are TRBV7-2 and TRBJ2-7, with D perhaps given as TRBD1 or TRBD2 (5 bases each). The germline CDR1 and CDR2 sequences are SGHTA and FQGNSA. This CDR3 has 15 amino acids. Deletions cut 10 bases from V and 3 bases from J, with 22 bases between. The CDR3 loop is CATSVGTDPLYEQYF. CDR3 in DNA: TGTGCCACCTCCGTTGGGACCGATCCCCTCTACGAGCAGTACTTC.

This chain links TRBV6-1 with TRBJ2-3; TRBD1 matches at 7 bases. The V gene end was trimmed by 4 bases and the J gene end by 2 bases; junction bases not matched to a gene: 12. Germline V lookup: CDR1 MNHNS, CDR2 SASEGT. The CDR3 runs 17 residues. This CDR3 reads CASSVYRGRGNTDTQYF. CDR3 coding DNA: TGTGCCAGCAGTGTCTACAGGGGAAGAGGGAACACAGATACGCAGTATTTT.

This clone was picked up one time. The J gene is TRBJ2-3, the V gene TRBV4-1, with D perhaps being TRBD1 or TRBD2 (6 bases each). The V end lost 5 bases, the J end lost 6 bases, and 18 bases lay between the germline ends. CDR1 is MGHRA, CDR2 YSYEKL, per germline. The CDR3 extends over 15 amino acids. This CDR3 reads CASSEPGALLDTQYF. The CDR3 region has the DNA TGCGCCAGCAGCGAGCCGGGGGCCCTTCTTGATACGCAGTATTTT.

This clone came up a few times. V and J are TRBV11-2 and TRBJ1-2; 7 bases line up with TRBD1. CDR3 length: 13 amino acids. After removal of 8 bases from V and 8 bases from J, the junction contained 11 bases not matched to a gene. In germline, CDR1 is SGHAT, CDR2 FQNNGV. CDR3 nucleotide sequence: TGTGCCAGCGCGCCGCAGGGGGATCTGGGCTACACCTTC. Its protein is CASAPQGDLGYTF.

The V call is TRBV4-3, the J call TRBJ2-2; D unclear. CDR1 is LGHNA, CDR2 YSLEER, per germline. Trimming removed 3 bases from V and 11 bases from J, with 13 bases in between. The CDR3 runs 13 residues. This CDR3 reads CASSQGRSSELFF. CDR3 DNA: TGCGCCAGCAGCCAGGGTAGGTCGAGCGAGCTGTTTTTT.

The rearrangement uses TRBV7-3 and TRBJ2-2, with 10 bases aligning to TRBD2. Germline V gene data show CDR1 as SGHTA and CDR2 as FQGTGA. This CDR3 comprises 17 residues. V was clipped by 1 base and J by 4 bases; unmatched bases: 6. This CDR3 is CASSLRASGSPTGELFF. DNA for the CDR3: TGTGCCAGCAGCTTAAGGGCTAGCGGGAGCCCCACCGGGGAGCTGTTTTTT.

V usage is TRBV19 and J usage is TRBJ2-7; the match to TRBD1 covers 10 bases. Germline V gene sequence: CDR1 LNHDA, CDR2 SQIVND (reference sequence). There are 14 residues in the CDR3. Trimming took 7 bases from V and 5 from J; bases not matched to a gene: 8. CDR3 sequence: CASKTGQGSDEQYF. The CDR3 DNA reads as TGTGCCAGTAAAACGGGACAGGGGTCCGACGAGCAGTACTTC.

V and J are TRBV27 and TRBJ2-1; a weak D match, TRBD1 (6 bases). There are 15 residues in the CDR3. Germline lookup yields CDR1 MNHEY and CDR2 SMNVEV (reference sequence). Deletions cut 5 bases from V and 4 bases from J, with 15 bases between. CDR3 DNA sequence: TGTGCCAGCAGTGGACGGGACATGGGATACAATGAGCAGTTCTTC. Residues: CASSGRDMGYNEQFF.

The CDR3 protein is CATSRATGVSYNEQFF. The CDR3 DNA is TGTGCCACCAGCAGAGCCACAGGGGTCTCCTACAATGAGCAGTTCTTC. This chain connects TRBV15 to TRBJ2-1, with TRBD1 matching 7 bases. V lost 1 base to trimming and J lost 0 bases; unmatched junction nucleotides: 3. CDR1 is LNHNV, CDR2 YYDKDF, per germline (reference sequence). The CDR3 runs 16 residues.

This clone appeared a single time. The chain is built from TRBV2 and TRBJ2-7, with no clear D. The CDR3 contains 13 residues. The germline gives CDR1 SNHLY, CDR2 FYNNEI. V was clipped by 11 bases and J by 1 base, with 15 bases between them. As DNA, the CDR3 is TGTGCCTCGAACCTCGGGCGTTCCTACGAGCAGTACTTC. Encoded protein: CASNLGRSYEQYF.

The V call is TRBV27, the J call TRBJ2-7, with D possibly TRBD1 on 6 matching bases. Germline CDR1 and CDR2: MNHEY and SMNVEV (reference sequence). The CDR3 length is 13 residues. Between the trimmed V and J ends, which lost 3 bases and 3 bases, there was a span of 9 bases. Written as DNA, the CDR3 is TGTGCCAGCAGTTTGACAGGAAACTACGAGCAGTACTTC. Encoded protein: CASSLTGNYEQYF.

The chain recombines TRBV7-8 with TRBJ2-2; D unresolved. V was clipped by 1 base and J by 6 bases, with 9 bases between them. The CDR3 runs 14 residues. CDR1 SGHVS and CDR2 FQNEAQ come from the germline V gene. CDR3 amino acids: CASSLVELAGELFF. The CDR3 nucleotides read TGTGCCAGCAGCTTAGTGGAATTGGCCGGGGAGCTGTTTTTT.

The chain uses TRBV11-2 and TRBJ2-7; 7 positions match TRBD1. V dropped 5 bases and J dropped 1; count of bases not matched to a gene: 20. Germline CDR1 and CDR2: SGHAT and FQNNGV. CDR3 length equals 19 residues. In DNA, the CDR3 is TGTGCCAGCAGCCCCCTGGGGCGGAGTAGACAGGGCGGGTCCTACGAGCAGTACTTC. It translates to CASSPLGRSRQGGSYEQYF.

This sequence joins TRBV6-5 and TRBJ2-5; TRBD1 agrees at 8 bases. Trimming took 6 bases from V and 0 from J; bases not matched to a gene: 3. This CDR3 has 14 amino acids. Germline V gene lookup returns CDR1 MNHEY and CDR2 SVGAGI. DNA of the CDR3: TGTGCCAGCAGGTGGACAGGGTACCAAGAGACCCAGTACTTC. It encodes CASRWTGYQETQYF.

The gene calls are TRBV5-1 and TRBJ2-3, with 11 bases identical to TRBD2. This CDR3 contains 17 residues. J gave up 6 bases and V 0 bases, and 9 bases lay outside the gene matches. CDR1 and CDR2 from the germline V gene are SGHRS and YFSETQ. CDR3 sequence: CASSLVPSGRTQDTQYF. CDR3 sequence (DNA): TGCGCCAGCAGCTTGGTGCCTAGCGGGAGGACCCAGGATACGCAGTATTTT.

The CDR3 DNA sequence: TGTGCCAGCAGCCGTGGTGGCGGGAGCGTCACAGATACGCAGTATTTT. Protein product: CASSRGGGSVTDTQYF. The rearrangement links TRBV5-6 to TRBJ2-3, with 7 nucleotides matching TRBD2. This CDR3 comprises 16 residues. CDR1 is SGHDT and CDR2 is YYEEEE in the germline V gene. V was clipped by 4 bases and J by 2 bases; unmatched bases: 10.

Concerning this clone itself: This sample also contains other DNA sequences that code for the same CDR3. The rearrangement uses TRBV28 and TRBJ2-7; D is unclear. With 5 bases removed from V and 3 bases from J, the gap between germline ends came to 8 bases. The germline V gene encodes CDR1 MDHEN and CDR2 SYDVKM. The CDR3 has 12 amino acids. The CDR3 bases are TGTGCCAGCAGTCTTTTTGGCTACGAGCAGTACTTC. Translating it yields CASSLFGYEQYF.

The chain couples TRBV5-6 to TRBJ2-2; 8 positions match TRBD1. J gave up 2 bases and V 1 base, and 7 bases lay outside the gene matches. The germline V gene has CDR1 SGHDT and CDR2 YYEEEE. This CDR3 has 17 amino acids. The CDR3 DNA follows: TGTGCCAGCAGCTTGTTAGGACAGGGAAGTAACACCGGGGAGCTGTTTTTT. The encoded protein is CASSLLGQGSNTGELFF.

CDR3 DNA: TGTGCCAGCAGGGGCCTGGGACAGACCTACGAGCAGTACTTC. This codes for CASRGLGQTYEQYF. This chain joins TRBV5-4 and TRBJ2-7, with 7 bases aligning to TRBD1. Looked up from germline, CDR1 is SGHNT and CDR2 is YYREEE (reference sequence). V was pared by 5 bases and J by 2 bases, with 7 bases of the junction left unmatched. The CDR3 consists of 14 residues.

The genes are TRBV11-3 and TRBJ2-1, with D tentatively TRBD2 (6 bases). The CDR3 contains 17 residues. CDR1 SGHNT and CDR2 YENEEA come from the germline V gene. V was cut by 0 bases and J by 5 bases, with 17 bases left in between. CDR3 nucleotide sequence: TGTGCCAGCAGCTTAGATCCGGCCTCTAGCGAGAACAATGAGCAGTTCTTC. Protein product: CASSLDPASSENNEQFF.

The CDR3 reads CASGPPVDTQYF. In DNA form, the CDR3 reads TGTGCCAGCGGGCCCCCTGTGGATACGCAGTATTTT. The chain combines TRBV6-1 with TRBJ2-3; unclear D gene. Germline assignment: CDR1 MNHNS and CDR2 SASEGT. The CDR3 is made up of 12 amino acids. Trimming stripped 8 bases from V and 6 bases from J, with 12 bases between.

The rearrangement links TRBV29-1 to TRBJ2-2; 8 nucleotides agree with TRBD1. Trimming took 7 bases from V and 6 from J; bases not matched to a gene: 10. The length of the CDR3 is 14 residues. Germline-derived CDR1 and CDR2 are SQVTM and ANQGSEA. CDR3 nucleotides: TGCAGCGGACAGGGGTATGGGAGTTCCGGGGAGCTGTTTTTT. This codes for CSGQGYGSSGELFF.

The chain combines TRBV28 with TRBJ1-2; weak D call: TRBD1 (5 bases). The germline gives CDR1 MDHEN, CDR2 SYDVKM. CDR3 length: 17 amino acids. The V end was cut by 0 bases, the J end by 6 bases, with 20 bases between. The CDR3 sequence: CASSLWGEQSVGNGYTF. DNA for the CDR3: TGTGCCAGCAGTTTATGGGGGGAGCAGTCGGTGGGCAATGGCTACACCTTC.

The CDR3 region has the DNA TGCGCCAGCAGCCAAGAGAGGGGCGGGAGAGCCGAGCAGTACTTC. Translated: CASSQERGGRAEQYF. V gene TRBV4-3 combines with J gene TRBJ2-7, with 7 positions matching TRBD2. The J segment lost 6 bases and the V segment lost 0 bases, leaving 8 bases of the junction unmatched. Germline V gives CDR1 LGHNA, CDR2 YSLEER. The CDR3 extends over 15 amino acids.

A remark on this clone: The sample holds other DNA sequences that translate to the same CDR3. The J gene is TRBJ2-5, the V gene TRBV27; no definite D call. CDR3 size: 12 residues. V was shortened by 3 bases and J by 4 bases, with 6 bases between the two germline ends. Germline values: CDR1 MNHEY, CDR2 SMNVEV (reference sequence). DNA of the CDR3: TGTGCCAGCAGTTTCCCCGGAGAGACCCAGTACTTC. Protein: CASSFPGETQYF.

This clone was seen once. This chain joins TRBV25-1 and TRBJ2-1; D ambiguous. CDR3 size: 12 residues. The germline V gene encodes CDR1 MGHDK and CDR2 SYGVNS. The ends were cut back, 7 bases at V and 6 bases at J, with 10 bases in the middle. The CDR3 spells CASTQGSNEQFF. For the CDR3, the DNA is TGTGCCAGCACCCAAGGAAGCAATGAGCAGTTCTTC. The whole variable domain, remainder taken from reference TRBV25-1 and TRBJ2-1, is EADIYQTPRYLVIGTGKKITLECSQTMGHDKMYWYQQDPGMELHLIHYSYGVNSTEKGDLSSESTVSRIRTEHFPLTLESARPSHTSQYLCASTQGSNEQFFGPGTRLTVL.

This sequence joins TRBV2 and TRBJ1-1; D is perhaps TRBD1 (5 bases). Between the trimmed V and J ends, which lost 6 bases and 5 bases, there was a span of 13 bases. Germline V gene data show CDR1 as SNHLY and CDR2 as FYNNEI. The CDR3 is 13 amino acids. The CDR3 is CASRQALITEAFF. The CDR3 DNA reads as TGTGCCAGCAGACAGGCCCTGATTACTGAAGCTTTCTTT.

The J gene is TRBJ1-5, the V gene TRBV19; TRBD1 might be the D (5 bases). The germline V gene has CDR1 LNHDA and CDR2 SQIVND (reference sequence). The CDR3 has 13 residues. V shed 5 bases and J shed 6 bases, with 11 bases lying between them. The CDR3 spells CASSWDRSQPQHF. The CDR3 bases are TGTGCCAGTAGTTGGGACCGGAGTCAGCCCCAGCATTTT.

V usage is TRBV4-1 and J usage is TRBJ2-6; 9 bases fit TRBD2. CDR1 and CDR2 from the germline V gene are MGHRA and YSYEKL. CDR3 size: 17 residues. V gave up 1 base and J gave up 4 bases; unmatched junction bases: 5. CDR3 amino acids: CASSQGGRALGANVLTF. The DNA for the CDR3 is TGCGCCAGCAGCCAAGGCGGGAGGGCCCTGGGGGCCAACGTCCTGACTTTC.